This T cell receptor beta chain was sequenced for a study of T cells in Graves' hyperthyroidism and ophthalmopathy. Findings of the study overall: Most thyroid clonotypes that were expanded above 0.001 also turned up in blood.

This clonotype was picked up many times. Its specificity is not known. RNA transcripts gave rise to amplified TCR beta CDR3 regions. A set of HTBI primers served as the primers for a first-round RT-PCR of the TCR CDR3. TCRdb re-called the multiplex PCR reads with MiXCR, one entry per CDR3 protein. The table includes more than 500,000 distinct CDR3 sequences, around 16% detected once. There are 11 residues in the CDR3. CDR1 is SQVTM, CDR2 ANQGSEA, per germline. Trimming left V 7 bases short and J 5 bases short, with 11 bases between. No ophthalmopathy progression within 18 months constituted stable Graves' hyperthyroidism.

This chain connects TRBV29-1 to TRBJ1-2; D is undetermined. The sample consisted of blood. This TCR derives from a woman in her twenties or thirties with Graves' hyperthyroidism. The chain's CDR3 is CSAQGIYGYTF. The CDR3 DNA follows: TGCAGCGCCCAAGGAATATATGGCTACACCTTC.